Each of the 30 T cell receptor beta chains below was sequenced from the same sample in a study of T cells in Graves' hyperthyroidism and ophthalmopathy. Amplified TCR beta CDR3 regions derived from RNA transcripts. HTBI primers were employed in a first-round RT-PCR of the TCR CDR3. TCRdb re-analysed the multiplex PCR reads in MiXCR, keeping a single row per CDR3 protein. The data show about 350,000 distinct CDR3 sequences, roughly 15% seen once. Sequenced: blood. The receptors stem from a woman in her sixties with Graves' ophthalmopathy.

This clonotype was observed at least ten times. The V and J genes are TRBV2 and TRBJ2-7; 8 nucleotides agree with TRBD1. This CDR3 comprises 17 residues. Losses at the gene ends were 7 bases for V and 3 bases for J; bases not matched to a gene: 17. Germline V gene sequence: CDR1 SNHLY, CDR2 FYNNEI. The CDR3: CASNIETGALAGYEQYF. In DNA form, the CDR3 reads TGTGCCAGCAATATCGAGACAGGGGCTCTGGCTGGCTACGAGCAGTACTTC.

J is TRBJ2-3 and V is TRBV7-6; D assignment may be TRBD1 or TRBD2 (5 bases each). The CDR3 totals 14 residues. Per germline, CDR1 SGHVS and CDR2 FNYEAQ. Deletions cut 1 base from V and 6 bases from J, with 11 bases between. The CDR3 here is CASSLVLEGDTQYF. The CDR3 region has the DNA TGTGCCAGCAGCTTAGTGCTCGAGGGGGATACGCAGTATTTT.

There are many counts of this clonotype. The chain is built from TRBV28 and TRBJ2-1; TRBD2 matches at 7 bases. This CDR3 has 14 amino acids. Trimming removed 6 bases from V and 0 bases from J; junction bases left unmatched: 2. Germline values: CDR1 MDHEN, CDR2 SYDVKM. The CDR3 DNA sequence: TGTGCCAGCAGAGCGGGAAACTCCTACAATGAGCAGTTCTTC. Amino acids: CASRAGNSYNEQFF.

CDR3 nucleotide sequence: TGTGCCAGCAGCACGGGACAGGGCTTCGCTGAAGCTTTCTTT. Translated: CASSTGQGFAEAFF. V is TRBV6-1 and J is TRBJ1-1; 9 nucleotides agree with TRBD1. J was trimmed by 6 bases and V by 6 bases; bases with no gene match: 8. The germline gives CDR1 MNHNS, CDR2 SASEGT. The CDR3 totals 14 residues.

This clonotype was seen ten or more times. The chain joins TRBV3-1 to TRBJ2-4; a weak D match, TRBD2 (6 bases). The germline V gene encodes CDR1 LGHDT and CDR2 YNNKEL (reference sequence). V was shortened by 1 base and J by 1 base, with 14 bases between the two germline ends. The CDR3 has 17 residues. The CDR3 loop is CASSQVGGNTAKNIQYF. As DNA, the CDR3 is TGTGCCAGCAGCCAAGTGGGGGGAAATACCGCCAAAAACATTCAGTACTTC.

This clonotype was seen a handful of times. This sequence joins TRBV9 and TRBJ1-1; no clear D. Germline V lookup: CDR1 SGDLS, CDR2 YYNGEE. V was cut by 0 bases and J by 5 bases, with 8 bases left in between. This CDR3 has 13 amino acids. The CDR3, as DNA: TGTGCCAGCAGCGTAGGGATGGAGACTGAAGCTTTCTTT. It encodes CASSVGMETEAFF.

The genes are TRBV14 and TRBJ2-7; 8 bases fit TRBD2. In germline, CDR1 is SGHDN, CDR2 FVKESK. V shed 4 bases and J 1 base; nucleotides not matched to a gene: 6. The length of the CDR3 is 15 residues. The CDR3 spells CASSRTAGVSYEQYF. In DNA, the CDR3 is TGTGCCAGCAGCCGGACAGCGGGAGTATCCTACGAGCAGTACTTC.

This clonotype was seen at least ten times. V usage is TRBV7-9 and J usage is TRBJ2-1, with D possibly matching TRBD2 (6 bases). CDR1 is SEHNR and CDR2 is FQNEAQ in the germline V gene (reference sequence). CDR3 length: 16 amino acids. V lost 5 bases, J lost 4 bases, and 18 bases lay in between. This CDR3 reads CASSAPGLGPYNEQFF. The CDR3 coding sequence is TGTGCCAGCAGCGCCCCGGGACTCGGGCCGTACAATGAGCAGTTCTTC.

This clonotype was observed a handful of times. This chain links TRBV20-1 with TRBJ2-1; 10 bases are a match to TRBD2. V shed 3 bases and J 4 bases; nucleotides not matched to a gene: 9. This CDR3 is 16 amino acids long. Germline values: CDR1 DFQATT, CDR2 SNEGSKA (reference sequence). The CDR3 region has the DNA TGCAGTGCTAGCGGGCGCGGACTAGCGGATTACAATGAGCAGTTCTTC. It yields the protein CSASGRGLADYNEQFF.

This clonotype was observed a handful of times. The CDR3 region has the DNA TGCGCCAGCAGCCTCAACGTAGGGGATTACACTGAAGCTTTCTTT. Amino acids: CASSLNVGDYTEAFF. The chain joins TRBV4-1 to TRBJ1-1, with a tentative D call TRBD1 (5 bases). This CDR3 contains 15 residues. Germline assignment: CDR1 MGHRA and CDR2 YSYEKL. V lost 4 bases to trimming and J lost 3 bases, with 15 bases between them.

This clonotype has at least ten counts. V usage is TRBV6-1 and J usage is TRBJ2-2; D might be TRBD1 (5 bases). Germline V gene sequence: CDR1 MNHNS, CDR2 SASEGT. The germline V and J ends were trimmed by 6 bases and 1 base, with 9 bases remaining between them. The CDR3 has 14 amino acids. CDR3 nucleotide sequence: TGTGCCAGCAGACAGGAGCTGAACACCGGGGAGCTGTTTTTT. Translated: CASRQELNTGELFF.

This clonotype was found many times. CDR3 in amino acids: CASSDLGQGEYNEQFF. CDR3 coding DNA: TGTGCCAGCAGTGATTTGGGACAGGGGGAATACAATGAGCAGTTCTTC. The rearrangement uses TRBV25-1 and TRBJ2-1, with 11 positions matching TRBD1. Germline lookup yields CDR1 MGHDK and CDR2 SYGVNS. This CDR3 comprises 16 residues. V lost 3 bases to trimming and J lost 4 bases; unmatched junction nucleotides: 5.

This clonotype has at least ten counts. V gene TRBV14 combines with J gene TRBJ2-1; 9 bases are shared with TRBD2. The CDR3 runs 17 residues. The germline V gene encodes CDR1 SGHDN and CDR2 FVKESK. Trimming removed 3 bases from V and 2 bases from J; junction bases left unmatched: 8. The CDR3 nucleotides are TGTGCCAGCAGCCAGGGTCGGCGGGAGGGCCCCTACAATGAGCAGTTCTTC. Translating it yields CASSQGRREGPYNEQFF.

This clonotype was seen many times. This chain joins TRBV10-1 and TRBJ2-7, with 8 bases lining up with TRBD2. The CDR3 totals 14 residues. V dropped 2 bases and J dropped 3; count of bases not matched to a gene: 3. Germline loops: CDR1 WNHNN, CDR2 SYGVQD (reference sequence). Written as DNA, the CDR3 is TGCGCCAGCAGTGAGATAGCGGGAAGCTACGAGCAGTACTTC. Protein: CASSEIAGSYEQYF.

V usage is TRBV28 and J usage is TRBJ2-2; 8 bases map to TRBD1. The CDR3 contains 15 residues. The germline gives CDR1 MDHEN, CDR2 SYDVKM. After removal of 9 bases from V and 4 bases from J, the junction contained 10 bases not matched to a gene. This CDR3 reads CASGTGGLPTGELFF. The CDR3, as DNA: TGTGCCAGTGGGACAGGCGGCTTGCCCACCGGGGAGCTGTTTTTT.

This clonotype was seen ten or more times. This sequence joins TRBV11-2 and TRBJ2-3; D gene uncertain. This CDR3 has 14 residues. Trimming took off 1 base at V and 2 bases at J, with 7 bases between the two ends. Germline CDR1 reads SGHAT; CDR2 reads FQNNGV. The CDR3 sequence: CASSLARHTDTQYF. In DNA, the CDR3 is TGTGCCAGCAGCTTAGCGAGACACACAGATACGCAGTATTTT. Combining the CDR3 with reference TRBV11-2 and TRBJ2-3 gives the whole variable domain EAGVAQSPRYKIIEKRQSVAFWCNPISGHATLYWYQQILGQGPKLLIQFQNNGVVDDSQLPKDRFSAERLKGVDSTLKIQPAKLEDSAVYLCASSLARHTDTQYFGPGTRLTVL.

Ten or more counts support this clonotype. The chain joins TRBV3-1 to TRBJ2-5; D tentatively reads TRBD1 or TRBD2 (5 bases each). CDR1 and CDR2 (germline): LGHDT, YNNKEL (reference sequence). CDR3 size: 13 residues. V was cut by 5 bases and J by 7 bases, with 14 bases left in between. The CDR3 DNA sequence: TGTGCCAGCAGCTTCGGGGCCAAATGGACCCAGTACTTC. Translation gives CASSFGAKWTQYF.

This clonotype came up a few times. This may come from a read error, since a much larger clone is one base off. The V and J genes are TRBV7-2 and TRBJ2-1; TRBD2 is a possible D gene (6 bases). Looked up from germline, CDR1 is SGHTA and CDR2 is FQGNSA. The CDR3 is 18 amino acids. The germline V and J ends were trimmed by 5 bases and 7 bases, with 27 bases remaining between them. CDR3 DNA sequence: TGTGCCAGCAGCCAAAATCCCGCCTCAGGGCTGGGGGGAAATGAGCAGTTCTTC. Translated, it gives CASSQNPASGLGGNEQFF.

This clonotype was picked up many times. The rearrangement joins TRBV5-8 to TRBJ2-5, with D tentatively TRBD1 (6 bases). The germline V gene has CDR1 SGHTS and CDR2 YDEGEE. CDR3 size: 16 residues. Deletions cut 4 bases from V and 1 base from J, with 17 bases between. CDR3 bases: TGTGCCAGCAGCCCGACAGGAAACTCGATCCAAGAGACCCAGTACTTC. Encoded protein: CASSPTGNSIQETQYF.

This clonotype showed up just once. The V gene is TRBV7-2, the J gene TRBJ2-1, with TRBD2 identical over 12 bases. The germline V gene has CDR1 SGHTA and CDR2 FQGNSA. V trimming: 4 bases; J trimming: 3 bases; junction bases outside the gene matches: 4. CDR3 length: 16 amino acids. The CDR3 sequence is CASSSGLAGFYNEQFF. For the CDR3, the DNA is TGTGCCAGCAGCTCCGGACTAGCGGGATTCTACAATGAGCAGTTCTTC.

This clonotype was picked up a small number of times. This chain connects TRBV9 to TRBJ2-1, with a tentative D call TRBD1 (5 bases). CDR3 length: 15 residues. V lost 1 base and J 3 bases, leaving 11 bases between the germline ends. Germline V CDR1 and CDR2: SGDLS, YYNGEE. This CDR3 is CASSVPLGDYNEQFF. CDR3 coding DNA: TGTGCCAGCAGCGTACCCCTAGGGGACTACAATGAGCAGTTCTTC.

This clonotype was counted ten times or more. The chain has TRBV10-3 and TRBJ1-2; 7 bases agree with TRBD1. V dropped 0 bases and J dropped 8; count of bases not matched to a gene: 6. The CDR3 contains 14 residues. The germline CDR1 and CDR2 sequences are ENHRY and SYGVKD. In DNA, the CDR3 is TGTGCCATCAGTGAGTCAGGGGGCGTCGCCGGCTACACCTTC. It encodes CAISESGGVAGYTF.

The chain carries TRBV6-4 and TRBJ2-3; D uncertain. The germline gives CDR1 MRHNA, CDR2 SNTAGT. The CDR3 has 15 residues. Deletions cut 5 bases from V and 1 base from J, with 13 bases between. This chain's CDR3 is CASSYRVDGTDTQYF. Here the CDR3 DNA reads TGTGCCAGCAGTTACCGGGTGGACGGCACAGATACGCAGTATTTT.

The V gene is TRBV5-1, the J gene TRBJ2-7; 8 bases fit TRBD2. The germline CDR1 and CDR2 sequences are SGHRS and YFSETQ. With 6 bases clipped from V and 2 bases from J, the junction kept 13 bases outside the gene matches. This CDR3 is 16 amino acids long. This CDR3 is CASKTGGATKTYEQYF. CDR3 bases: TGCGCCAGCAAAACCGGGGGGGCGACAAAAACCTACGAGCAGTACTTC.

Many counts were recorded for this clonotype. This sequence joins TRBV30 and TRBJ1-1; no reliable D call. The CDR3 contains 13 residues. Trimming took off 0 bases at V and 1 base at J, with 6 bases between the two ends. CDR1 is GTSNPN, CDR2 SVGIG, per germline (reference sequence). The DNA of the CDR3 is TGTGCCTGGAGTGTTGTAGGGAACACTGAAGCTTTCTTT. Its translation is CAWSVVGNTEAFF.

This chain joins TRBV19 and TRBJ2-2; D possibly corresponds to TRBD1 (6 bases). Germline V lookup: CDR1 LNHDA, CDR2 SQIVND (reference sequence). V lost 1 base and J lost 7, with 13 bases in between. This CDR3 spans 15 amino acids. CDR3 nucleotide sequence: TGTGCCAGTAGTATAGTTGGCAGGGGATTCGGGGAGCTGTTTTTT. Its translation: CASSIVGRGFGELFF.

This clonotype showed up many times. The chain links TRBV4-1 to TRBJ2-3, with 8 bases that match TRBD1. In germline, CDR1 is MGHRA, CDR2 YSYEKL. The trim removed 2 bases at V and 4 bases at J, leaving 5 bases unmatched. CDR3 length equals 15 residues. CDR3 nucleotide sequence: TGCGCCAGCAGCCAAATACAGGGGGAGGCAGATACGCAGTATTTT. Translation: CASSQIQGEADTQYF.

The table lists this clonotype with a few counts. The genes are TRBV27 and TRBJ2-7; TRBD2 agrees at 7 bases. Germline lookup yields CDR1 MNHEY and CDR2 SMNVEV (reference sequence). The V and J ends lost 0 bases and 3 bases, in that order; junction bases with no gene match: 11. This CDR3 has 17 residues. CDR3 protein: CASSLSGLGGGYYEQYF. The CDR3 region has the DNA TGTGCCAGCAGTTTATCGGGGTTGGGGGGGGGGTACTACGAGCAGTACTTC.

In its sample, this clonotype was seen many times. The chain uses TRBV5-1 and TRBJ2-1, with D perhaps TRBD2 (5 bases). This CDR3 region has 16 residues. Germline V lookup: CDR1 SGHRS, CDR2 YFSETQ. Trimming took 3 bases from V and 1 from J, leaving 14 bases between them. CDR3 DNA: TGCGCCAGCAGCTCGGCGGTAGCGTCGTCCTACAATGAGCAGTTCTTC. Translating it yields CASSSAVASSYNEQFF.

This clonotype was found many times. This chain joins TRBV5-6 and TRBJ2-1; 7 positions match TRBD1. The CDR3 consists of 14 residues. V lost 1 base, J lost 4 bases, and 2 bases stayed unmatched. Germline V gives CDR1 SGHDT, CDR2 YYEEEE. In nucleotides, the CDR3 is TGTGCCAGCAGCTTGTTCAGGGGGTACAATGAGCAGTTCTTC. Encoded protein: CASSLFRGYNEQFF.